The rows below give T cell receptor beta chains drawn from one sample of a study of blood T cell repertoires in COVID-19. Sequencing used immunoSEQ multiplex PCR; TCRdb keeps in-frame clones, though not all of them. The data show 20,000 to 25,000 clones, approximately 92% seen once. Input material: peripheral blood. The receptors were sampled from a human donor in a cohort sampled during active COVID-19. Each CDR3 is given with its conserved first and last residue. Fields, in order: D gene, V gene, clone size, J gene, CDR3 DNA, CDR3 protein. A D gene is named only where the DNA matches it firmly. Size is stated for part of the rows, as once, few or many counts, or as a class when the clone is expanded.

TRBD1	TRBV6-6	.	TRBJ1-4	TGTGCCAGCAGTTCCCCGGGACAGGGTAACGAAAAACTGTTTTTT	CASSSPGQGNEKLFF
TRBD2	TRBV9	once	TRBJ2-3	TGTGCCAGCAGCGTGGGTTTAGCGGGCGCCGGGGGGACGCAGTATTTT	CASSVGLAGAGGTQYF
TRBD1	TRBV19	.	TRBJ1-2	TGTGCCAGCCAAACGCGGGACAGGGCCTATGGCTACACCTTC	CASQTRDRAYGYTF
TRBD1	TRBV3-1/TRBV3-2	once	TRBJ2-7	TGTGCCAGCAGCTATCCGGGACAGGGGAGCGACGAGCAGTACTTC	CASSYPGQGSDEQYF
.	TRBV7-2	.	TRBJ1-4	TGTGCCAGCCGAGGGAGGGGTCCCCATGAAAAACTGTTTTTT	CASRGRGPHEKLFF
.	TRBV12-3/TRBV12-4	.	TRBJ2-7	TGTGCCAGCAGCCCCGGACAGAACGAGCAGTACTTC	CASSPGQNEQYF
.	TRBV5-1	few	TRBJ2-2	TGCGCCAGCAGCTCAAGACAGGCCCCAAGGACCGGGGAGCTGTTTTTT	CASSSRQAPRTGELFF
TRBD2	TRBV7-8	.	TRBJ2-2	TGTGCCAGCAGCTCACTCTTGGGAACTAGCGGGTGGAACACCGGGGAGCTGTTTTTT	CASSSLLGTSGWNTGELFF
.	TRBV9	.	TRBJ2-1	TGTGCCAGCAGCGTAGTAGCTCTATCACTCAATGAGCAGTTCTTC	CASSVVALSLNEQFF
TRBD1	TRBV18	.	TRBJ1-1	TGTGCCAGCTCACCCGGACAGGGGAAGGCTAGCACTGAAGCTTTCTTT	CASSPGQGKASTEAFF
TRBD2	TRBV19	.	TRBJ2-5	TGTGCCAGTAGTCTACAGCGGGGGCCTCAAGAGACCCAGTACTTC	CASSLQRGPQETQYF
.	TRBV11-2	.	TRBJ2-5	TGTGCCAGCAGGAGGGGGACGGCCGACCAAGAGACCCAGTACTTC	CASRRGTADQETQYF
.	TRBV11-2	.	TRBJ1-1	TGTGCCAGCAGCTGGAACAGGGCGAACACTGAAGCTTTCTTT	CASSWNRANTEAFF
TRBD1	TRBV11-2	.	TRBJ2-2	TGTGCCAGCAGCTTAGCCGTCCGGGACAGGGATCACGGGGAGCTGTTTTTT	CASSLAVRDRDHGELFF
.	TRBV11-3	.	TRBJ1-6	TGTGCCAGCAGCTTAGTTATTGGCTTGGGAGATTCACCCCTCCACTTT	CASSLVIGLGDSPLHF
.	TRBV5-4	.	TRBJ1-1	TGTGCCAGCAGCTTGGACAGCTACACTGAAGCTTTCTTT	CASSLDSYTEAFF
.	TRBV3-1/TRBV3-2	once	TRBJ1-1	TGTGCCAGCAGCCGCGGGGGAGGGAACACTGAAGCTTTCTTT	CASSRGGGNTEAFF
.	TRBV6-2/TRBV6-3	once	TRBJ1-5	TGTGCCAGCAGTTACTCGGCAGGGCGGCCCCAGCATTTT	CASSYSAGRPQHF
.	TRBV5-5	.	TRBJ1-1	TGTGCCAGCAGCCGGAATAATGGGGCTGTGGGCACTGAAGCTTTCTTT	CASSRNNGAVGTEAFF
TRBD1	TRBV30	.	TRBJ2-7	TGTGCCTGGAGTACAGGGGAGTACGAGCAGTACTTC	CAWSTGEYEQYF
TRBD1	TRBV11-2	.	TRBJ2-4	TGTGCCAGCAGCTCACAGCCGGGACAGGGAGGAACCATTCAGTACTTC	CASSSQPGQGGTIQYF
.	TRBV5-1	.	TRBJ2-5	TGCGCCAGCAGCTTGTCCCCGACTAGTATTCAAGAGACCCAGTACTTC	CASSLSPTSIQETQYF
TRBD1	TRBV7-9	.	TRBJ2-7	TGTGCCAGCAGCTTATACCGGGACCTAAACCGGGACAGGTCCTACGAGCAGTACTTC	CASSLYRDLNRDRSYEQYF
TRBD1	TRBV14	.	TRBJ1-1	TGTGCCAGCAGCCAGGTCGGGACAGGGGAAGCTTTCTTT	CASSQVGTGEAFF
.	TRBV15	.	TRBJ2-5	TGTGCCACCAGCTCTCTACAGGGTCGGTCGGAGACCCAGTACTTC	CATSSLQGRSETQYF
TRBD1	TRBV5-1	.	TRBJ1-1	TGCGCCAGCAGACGGGACAGCCACTCGAACACTGAAGCTTTCTTT	CASRRDSHSNTEAFF
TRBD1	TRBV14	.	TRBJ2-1	TGTGCCAGCAGACACCAATCAACAGGGGGCTTGAATGAGCAGTTCTTC	CASRHQSTGGLNEQFF
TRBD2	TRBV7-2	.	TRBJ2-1	TGTGCCAGCAGCTTAGTCGGGACTAGTGTCCACAATGAGCAGTTCTTC	CASSLVGTSVHNEQFF
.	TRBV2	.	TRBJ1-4	TGTGCCAGCACTAGACGCTGGGGGCTCAGTGAAAAACTGTTTTTT	CASTRRWGLSEKLFF
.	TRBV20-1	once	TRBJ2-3	TGCAGTGCTAGTATCCGGTCGGGGGCAGATACGCAGTATTTT	CSASIRSGADTQYF
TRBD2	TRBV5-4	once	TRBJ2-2	TGTGCCAGCAGCTTTGGGCGGGGGGCAGATACCGGGGAGCTGTTTTTT	CASSFGRGADTGELFF
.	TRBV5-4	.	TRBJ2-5	TGTGCCAGCAGCTTGGTTGGGGCCCAAGAGACCCAGTACTTC	CASSLVGAQETQYF
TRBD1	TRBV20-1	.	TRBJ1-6	TGCAGTGCTAGTGGCGCCCAACAGGGGATTTACAATTCACCCCTCCACTTT	CSASGAQQGIYNSPLHF
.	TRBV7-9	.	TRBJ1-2	TGTGCCAGCAGCTTAGGTGGCAGTACCCTCTATGGCTACACCTTC	CASSLGGSTLYGYTF
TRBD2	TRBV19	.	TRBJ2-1	TGTGCCAGTAGTGTCTCTAGCGGGGGGGCTAAAAATGAGCAGTTCTTC	CASSVSSGGAKNEQFF
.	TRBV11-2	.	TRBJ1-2	TGTGCCAGCAGCTCCGCCAGTAACTATGGCTACACCTTC	CASSSASNYGYTF
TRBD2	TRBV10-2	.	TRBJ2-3	TGCGCCAGCAGCCAAGCGGGGGGGGATTTAAATACGCAGTATTTT	CASSQAGGDLNTQYF
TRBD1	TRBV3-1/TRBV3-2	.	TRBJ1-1	TGTGCCAGCAGCCAAGATACAAGGGGGCCACAGAGTGAAGCTTTCTTT	CASSQDTRGPQSEAFF
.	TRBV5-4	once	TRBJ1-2	TGTGCCATGACACGTACAGGGACGGGTGGCTACACCTTC	CAMTRTGTGGYTF
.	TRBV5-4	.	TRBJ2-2	TGTGCCAGCAGCTTGATAGGGGTGAACACCGGGGAGCTGTTTTTT	CASSLIGVNTGELFF
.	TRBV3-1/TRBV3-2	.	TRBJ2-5	TGTGCCAGCAGCCAAGAGACTAGTAGAGAGACCCAGTACTTC	CASSQETSRETQYF
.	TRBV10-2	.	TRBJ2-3	TGCGCCAGCAGGGGCATACCTGCGGATACGCAGTATTTT	CASRGIPADTQYF
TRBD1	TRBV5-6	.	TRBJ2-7	TGTGCCAGCAGCTCTTCCGGGACAGGGGCCCACGAGCAGTACTTC	CASSSSGTGAHEQYF
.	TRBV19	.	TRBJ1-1	TGTGCCAGTAACCCTATACAGGGATCCTCCGAAGCTTTCTTT	CASNPIQGSSEAFF
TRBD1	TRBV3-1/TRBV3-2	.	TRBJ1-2	TGTGCCAGCAGCCGGGGACAGGGGTTCTATGGCTACACCTTC	CASSRGQGFYGYTF
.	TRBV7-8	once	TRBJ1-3	TGTGCCAGCAGTACTCTAGGGGCTGGGGACACCATATATTTT	CASSTLGAGDTIYF
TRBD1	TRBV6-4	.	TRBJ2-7	TGTGCCAGCAGTGAGGGACAGGGAAACGAGCAGTACTTC	CASSEGQGNEQYF
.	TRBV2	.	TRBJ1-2	TGTGCCAGCAAAGGGGCCTATGGCTACACCTTC	CASKGAYGYTF
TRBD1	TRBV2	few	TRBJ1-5	TGTGCCAGCAGCGGACAGGGGAATACGCCCCAGCATTTT	CASSGQGNTPQHF
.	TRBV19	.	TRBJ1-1	TGTGCCAGTAGTCCCCAACTCCAGGGGCAAGCTTTCTTT	CASSPQLQGQAFF
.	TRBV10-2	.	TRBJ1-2	TGCGCCAGCAGTGAATCTCGGGGATCACTACATGGCTACACCTTC	CASSESRGSLHGYTF